This T cell receptor (beta chain) was observed in a study of identical twins. Study-level findings and limits: Invariant T cells like MAIT and iNKT could partly confound the zero-insertion analyses.

TCRdb re-called the 5' RACE reads with MiXCR, one entry per CDR3 protein. The sample contains about 790,000 distinct CDR3 sequences, roughly 18% of which appear only once. Looked up from germline, CDR1 is LGHDT and CDR2 is YNNKEL (reference sequence). The V end was cut by 0 bases, the J end by 13 bases, with 16 bases between. The CDR3 totals 14 residues. This clonotype was seen a handful of times. The antigen is unknown. These data also formed part of another study, on T cells expressing NK-cell markers. That study reports: Seven sequenced donors out of eight were HCMV-seropositive, one seronegative. Of the CD8+ T cell pool in five or six donors, about 1.0-7.0% was accounted for by dominant NKG2C+ clonotypes.

This receptor was obtained from a woman aged 18-29 years in good health. The sequenced sample consisted of PBMCs. The J gene is TRBJ2-1, the V gene TRBV3-1; D may be TRBD2 (6 bases). CDR3 coding DNA: TGTGCCAGCAGCCAAGATCGGGTGGAGGGAAACCAGTTCTTC. Amino acids: CASSQDRVEGNQFF.